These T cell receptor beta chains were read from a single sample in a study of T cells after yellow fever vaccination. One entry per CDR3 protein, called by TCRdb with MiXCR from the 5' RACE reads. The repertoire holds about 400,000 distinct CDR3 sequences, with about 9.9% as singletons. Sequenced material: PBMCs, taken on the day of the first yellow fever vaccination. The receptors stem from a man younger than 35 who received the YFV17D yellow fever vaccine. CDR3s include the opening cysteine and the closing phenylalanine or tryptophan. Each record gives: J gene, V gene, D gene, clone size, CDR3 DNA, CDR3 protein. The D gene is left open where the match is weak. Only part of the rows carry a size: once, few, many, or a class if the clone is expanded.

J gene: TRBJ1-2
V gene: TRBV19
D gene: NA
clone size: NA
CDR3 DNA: TGTGCCAGTAGTGGAGGCCCCGCCGGATACTATGGCTACACCTTC
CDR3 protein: CASSGGPAGYYGYTF

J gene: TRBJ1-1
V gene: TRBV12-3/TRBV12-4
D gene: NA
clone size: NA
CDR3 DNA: TGTGCCAGCAGTCCCGGCGTGGGCATCCCTTTCTTT
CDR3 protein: CASSPGVGIPFF

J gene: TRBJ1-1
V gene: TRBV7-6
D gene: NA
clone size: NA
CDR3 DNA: TGTGCCAGCAGCCCTTTTTCTGAGAACACTGAAGCTTTCTTT
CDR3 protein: CASSPFSENTEAFF

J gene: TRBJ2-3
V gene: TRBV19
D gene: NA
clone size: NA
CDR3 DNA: TGTGCCAGTAGTAAAAAGGACAGCAAAACTACGCAGTATTTT
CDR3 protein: CASSKKDSKTTQYF

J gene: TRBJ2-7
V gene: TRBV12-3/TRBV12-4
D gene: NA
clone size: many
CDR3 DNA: TGTGCCAGCAGTTTTGCTCTGGCGTACTTC
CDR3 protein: CASSFALAYF

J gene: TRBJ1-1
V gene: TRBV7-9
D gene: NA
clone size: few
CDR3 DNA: TGTGCCAGCTCCCCTCTAAGTATGAACACTGAAGCTTTCTTT
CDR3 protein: CASSPLSMNTEAFF

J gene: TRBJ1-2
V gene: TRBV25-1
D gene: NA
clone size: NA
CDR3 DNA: TGTGCCAGCAGTTCAGAGTTAAACACGATCTATGGCTACACCTTC
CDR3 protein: CASSSELNTIYGYTF

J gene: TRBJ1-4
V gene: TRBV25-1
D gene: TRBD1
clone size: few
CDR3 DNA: TGTGCCAGCAGTGACCTCGGACAGGGGCACCATGAAAAACTGTTTTTT
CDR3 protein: CASSDLGQGHHEKLFF

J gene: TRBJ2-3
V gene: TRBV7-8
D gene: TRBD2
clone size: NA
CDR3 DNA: TGTGCCAGCAGCCGGACTAGCGGGGGTTACCGTACTAGCACAGATACGCAGTATTTT
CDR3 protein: CASSRTSGGYRTSTDTQYF

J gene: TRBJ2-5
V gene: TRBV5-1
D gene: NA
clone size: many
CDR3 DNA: TGCGCCAGCAGCTTGGGGCGGAGCCAAGAGACCCAGTACTTC
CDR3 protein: CASSLGRSQETQYF

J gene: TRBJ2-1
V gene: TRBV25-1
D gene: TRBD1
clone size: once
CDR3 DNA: TGTGCCAGCAGTGAAGGACAGGGTATAACCTACAATGAGCAGTTCTTC
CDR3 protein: CASSEGQGITYNEQFF

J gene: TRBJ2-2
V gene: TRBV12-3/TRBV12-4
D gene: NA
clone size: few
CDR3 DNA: TGTGCTAGCAGTTTTCTCCAGACCGGGGAGCTGTTTTTT
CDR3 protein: CASSFLQTGELFF

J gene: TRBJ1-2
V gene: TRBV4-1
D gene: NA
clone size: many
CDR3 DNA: TGCGCCAGCAGCCACCAGGACAGCCCCTACTATGGCTACACCTTC
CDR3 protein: CASSHQDSPYYGYTF

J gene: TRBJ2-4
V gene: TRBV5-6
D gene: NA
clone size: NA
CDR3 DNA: TGTGCCAGCAGAACCCGTTGGGGATGGGACATTCAGTACTTC
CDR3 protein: CASRTRWGWDIQYF

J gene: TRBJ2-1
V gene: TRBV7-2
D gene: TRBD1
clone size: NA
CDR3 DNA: TGTGCCAGCAGCTCCGGGACAGGGCAGGAAAAAGGGCTCGGTGAGCAGTTCTTC
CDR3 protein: CASSSGTGQEKGLGEQFF

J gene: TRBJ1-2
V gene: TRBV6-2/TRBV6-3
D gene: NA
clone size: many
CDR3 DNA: TGTGCCAGCAGTTACTTGGGAGGCTACACCTTC
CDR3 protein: CASSYLGGYTF

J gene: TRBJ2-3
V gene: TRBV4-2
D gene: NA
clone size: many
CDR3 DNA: TGCGCCAGCAGCCAAGGCGCCCAGGGCACAGATACGCAGTATTTT
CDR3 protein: CASSQGAQGTDTQYF

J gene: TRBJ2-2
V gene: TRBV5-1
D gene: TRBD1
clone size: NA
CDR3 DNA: TGCGCCAGCAGCTTGTTAGGACAGGGGATCCCCGGGGAGCTGTTTTTT
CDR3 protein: CASSLLGQGIPGELFF

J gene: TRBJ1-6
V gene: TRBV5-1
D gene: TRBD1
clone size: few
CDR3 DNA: TGCGCCAGCAGAATCACCGGGACAGAGAATTCACCCCTCCACTTT
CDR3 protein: CASRITGTENSPLHF

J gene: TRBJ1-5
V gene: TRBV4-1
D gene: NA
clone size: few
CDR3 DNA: TGCGCCAGCAGCCAAGACGGGGGGGCGGGTAATCAGCCCCAGCATTTT
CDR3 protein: CASSQDGGAGNQPQHF

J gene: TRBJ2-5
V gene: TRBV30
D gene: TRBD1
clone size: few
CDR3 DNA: TGTGCCTGGGACAGGGGGCTCGGGACCCAGTACTTC
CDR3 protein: CAWDRGLGTQYF

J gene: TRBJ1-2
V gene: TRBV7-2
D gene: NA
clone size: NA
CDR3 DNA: TGTGCCAGCAGCCCCGCTTCCCTGGACTCTTACTATGGCTACACCTTC
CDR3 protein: CASSPASLDSYYGYTF

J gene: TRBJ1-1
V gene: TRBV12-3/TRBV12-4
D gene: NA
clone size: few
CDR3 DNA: TGTGCCAGCAGCCAGACACGAACTGAAGCTTTCTTT
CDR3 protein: CASSQTRTEAFF

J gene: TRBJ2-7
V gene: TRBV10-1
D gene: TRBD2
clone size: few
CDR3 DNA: TGCGCCAACAGAAGCAGTAGCGGGCCCTCCTACGAGCAGTACTTC
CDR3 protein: CANRSSSGPSYEQYF

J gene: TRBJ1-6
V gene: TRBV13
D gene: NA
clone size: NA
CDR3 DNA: TGTGCCAGCAGCTTAGAGGGACATAGATATAATTCACCCCTCCACTTT
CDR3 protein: CASSLEGHRYNSPLHF

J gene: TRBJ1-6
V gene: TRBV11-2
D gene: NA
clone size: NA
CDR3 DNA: TGTGCCAGCAGCACCCGGGACTTCCAAGAGAGCTCCTATAATTCACCCCTCCACTTT
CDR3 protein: CASSTRDFQESSYNSPLHF

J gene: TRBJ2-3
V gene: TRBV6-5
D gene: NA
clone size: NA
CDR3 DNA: TGTGCCAGCAGTTACTCGTGGTCTGGGGGCGAGACAGATACGCAGTATTTT
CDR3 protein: CASSYSWSGGETDTQYF

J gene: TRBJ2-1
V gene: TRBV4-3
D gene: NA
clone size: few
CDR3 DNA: TGCGCCAGCAGCCCCGAACCGGGGCCCTACAATGAGCAGTTCTTC
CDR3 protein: CASSPEPGPYNEQFF

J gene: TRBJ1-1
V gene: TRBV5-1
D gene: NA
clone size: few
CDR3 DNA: TGCGCCAGCAGCTTGGAGGGGTTAGAGACTGAAGCTTTCTTT
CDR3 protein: CASSLEGLETEAFF

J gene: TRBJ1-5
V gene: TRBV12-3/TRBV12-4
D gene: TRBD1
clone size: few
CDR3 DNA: TGTGCCAGCAGACGGACAGGGAGCAATCAGCCCCAGCATTTT
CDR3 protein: CASRRTGSNQPQHF

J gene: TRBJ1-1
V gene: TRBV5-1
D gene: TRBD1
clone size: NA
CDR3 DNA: TGCGCCAGCAGCTCCGTGAGACAGGGGGTCTCTGAAGCTTTCTTT
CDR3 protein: CASSSVRQGVSEAFF

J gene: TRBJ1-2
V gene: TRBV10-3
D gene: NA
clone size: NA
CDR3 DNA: TGTGCCACCGCCTACCGGGACAAGGAGACGCGTGGCTACACCTTC
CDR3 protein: CATAYRDKETRGYTF

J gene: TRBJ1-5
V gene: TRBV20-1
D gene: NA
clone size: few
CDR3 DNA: TGCAGTGCTAGAGATCTTAGCAATCAGCCCCAGCATTTT
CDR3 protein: CSARDLSNQPQHF

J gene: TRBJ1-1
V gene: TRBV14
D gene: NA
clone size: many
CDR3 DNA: TGTGCCAGCAGCCTCCCGGGAGTTTCTGAAGCTTTCTTT
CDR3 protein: CASSLPGVSEAFF

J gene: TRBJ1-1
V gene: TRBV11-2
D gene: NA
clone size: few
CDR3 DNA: TGTGCCAGCAGCTTAGAGGTTTTGGGGGGGGTGAACACTGAAGCTTTCTTT
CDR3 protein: CASSLEVLGGVNTEAFF

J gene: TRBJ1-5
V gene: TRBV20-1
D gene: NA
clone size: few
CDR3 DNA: TGCAGTGCTACCGAGTCGGCAGATCAGCCCCAGCATTTT
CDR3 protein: CSATESADQPQHF

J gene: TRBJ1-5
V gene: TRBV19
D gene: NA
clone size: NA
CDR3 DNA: TGTGCCAGTACGGAGACCCTAGGAAATCAGCCCCAGCATTTT
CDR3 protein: CASTETLGNQPQHF

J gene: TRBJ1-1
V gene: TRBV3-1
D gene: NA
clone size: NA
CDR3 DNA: TGTGCCAGCAGATACGGACAGCAAACTGAAGCTTTCTTT
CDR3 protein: CASRYGQQTEAFF

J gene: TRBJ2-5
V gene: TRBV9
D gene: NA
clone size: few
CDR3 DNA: TGTGCCAGCAGCGTAGCCCCCCAGGGGACCCAGTACTTC
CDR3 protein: CASSVAPQGTQYF

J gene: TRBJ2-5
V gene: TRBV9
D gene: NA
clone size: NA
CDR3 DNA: TGTGCCAGCAGCGTAGGAGTAGCGGAAGAGACCCAGTACTTC
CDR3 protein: CASSVGVAEETQYF

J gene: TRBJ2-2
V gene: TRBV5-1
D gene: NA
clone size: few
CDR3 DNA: TGCGCCAGCAGCTCCGGAGGAAAGGGCTTAGTCGGGGAGCTGTTTTTT
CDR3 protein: CASSSGGKGLVGELFF

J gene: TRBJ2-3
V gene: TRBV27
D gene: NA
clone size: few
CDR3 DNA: TGTGCCAGCGGGGACATCAGCACAGATACGCAGTATTTT
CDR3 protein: CASGDISTDTQYF

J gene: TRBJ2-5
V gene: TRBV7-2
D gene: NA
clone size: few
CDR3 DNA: TGTGCCAGCAGCTTAGTCGGGGGGCCAGAGACCCAGTACTTC
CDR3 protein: CASSLVGGPETQYF

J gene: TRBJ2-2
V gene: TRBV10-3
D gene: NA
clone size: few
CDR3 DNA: TGTGCCATCAAAAGGGGCACCGGGGAGCTGTTTTTT
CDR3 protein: CAIKRGTGELFF

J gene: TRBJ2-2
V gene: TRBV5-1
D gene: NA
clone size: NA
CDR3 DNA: TGCGCCAGCAGCTTGGCTTTTGGGACCGGGGAGCTGTTTTTT
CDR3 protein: CASSLAFGTGELFF

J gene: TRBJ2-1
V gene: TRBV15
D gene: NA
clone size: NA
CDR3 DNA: TGTGCCACCAGCAGAGATTTTGCCCTAGCGAAGGATGAGCAGTTCTTC
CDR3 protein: CATSRDFALAKDEQFF

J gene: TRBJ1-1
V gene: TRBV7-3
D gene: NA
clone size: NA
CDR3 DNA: TGTGCCAGCAGCGTAACCAGGAACACTGAAGCTTTCTTT
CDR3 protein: CASSVTRNTEAFF

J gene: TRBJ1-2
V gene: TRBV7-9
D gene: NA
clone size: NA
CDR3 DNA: TGTGCCAGCACACAGGGTCGCTATGGCTACACCTTC
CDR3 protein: CASTQGRYGYTF

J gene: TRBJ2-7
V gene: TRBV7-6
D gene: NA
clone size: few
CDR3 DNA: TGTGCCAGCAGCGCGAGTCTCCGGTCTGACGAGCAGTACTTC
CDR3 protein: CASSASLRSDEQYF

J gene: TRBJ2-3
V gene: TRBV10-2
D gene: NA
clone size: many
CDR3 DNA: TGCGCCAGCACCGCTCTTTTTGGGGGGCAACGGACAGATACGCAGTATTTT
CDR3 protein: CASTALFGGQRTDTQYF

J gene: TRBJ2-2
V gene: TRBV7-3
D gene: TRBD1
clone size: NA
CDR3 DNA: TGTGCCAGCAGGGGACAGCCGAACACCGGGGAGCTGTTTTTT
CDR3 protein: CASRGQPNTGELFF

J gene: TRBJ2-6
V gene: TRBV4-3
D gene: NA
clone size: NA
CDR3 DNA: TGCGCCAGCAGCCAAGATCTAATATTTTCTGGGGCCAACGTCCTGACTTTC
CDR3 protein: CASSQDLIFSGANVLTF

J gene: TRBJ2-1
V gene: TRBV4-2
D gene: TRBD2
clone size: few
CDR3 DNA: TGTGCCAGCAGCCAAGTCCAAAACGGGGGGGCGGGCAATGAGCAGTTCTTC
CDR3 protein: CASSQVQNGGAGNEQFF

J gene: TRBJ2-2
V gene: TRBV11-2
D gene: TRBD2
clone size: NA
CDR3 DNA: TGTGCCAGCAGCTTTCATTCTAGCGGGGGGGCGTACACCGGGGAGCTGTTTTTT
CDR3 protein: CASSFHSSGGAYTGELFF

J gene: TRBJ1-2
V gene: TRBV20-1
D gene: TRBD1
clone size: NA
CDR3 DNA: TGCAGTGCTGTAGGACAGGGGCTTGGTGGCTACACCTTC
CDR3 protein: CSAVGQGLGGYTF

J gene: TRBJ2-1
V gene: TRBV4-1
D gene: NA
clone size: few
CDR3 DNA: TGCGCCAGTGCGGTAGGGATTTCTTACAATGAGCAGTTCTTC
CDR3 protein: CASAVGISYNEQFF

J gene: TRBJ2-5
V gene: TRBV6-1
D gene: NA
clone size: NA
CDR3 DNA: TGTGCCAGCACCGCACTAAAATATTCGGGGACCCAGTACTTC
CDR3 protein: CASTALKYSGTQYF

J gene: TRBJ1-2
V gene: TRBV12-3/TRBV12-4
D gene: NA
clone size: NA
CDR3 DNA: TGTGCCAGCAGTCCAGGACTCCGGGGCTACACCTTC
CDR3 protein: CASSPGLRGYTF

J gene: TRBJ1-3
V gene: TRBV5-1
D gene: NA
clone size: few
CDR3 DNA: TGCGCCAGCAGCTTGGCCGGAGGGAGCTCTGGAAACACCATATATTTT
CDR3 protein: CASSLAGGSSGNTIYF

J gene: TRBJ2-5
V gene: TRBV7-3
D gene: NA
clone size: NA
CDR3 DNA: TGTGCCAGCAGCTTAATGGCGGCTGGGGAGACCCAGTACTTC
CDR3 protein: CASSLMAAGETQYF